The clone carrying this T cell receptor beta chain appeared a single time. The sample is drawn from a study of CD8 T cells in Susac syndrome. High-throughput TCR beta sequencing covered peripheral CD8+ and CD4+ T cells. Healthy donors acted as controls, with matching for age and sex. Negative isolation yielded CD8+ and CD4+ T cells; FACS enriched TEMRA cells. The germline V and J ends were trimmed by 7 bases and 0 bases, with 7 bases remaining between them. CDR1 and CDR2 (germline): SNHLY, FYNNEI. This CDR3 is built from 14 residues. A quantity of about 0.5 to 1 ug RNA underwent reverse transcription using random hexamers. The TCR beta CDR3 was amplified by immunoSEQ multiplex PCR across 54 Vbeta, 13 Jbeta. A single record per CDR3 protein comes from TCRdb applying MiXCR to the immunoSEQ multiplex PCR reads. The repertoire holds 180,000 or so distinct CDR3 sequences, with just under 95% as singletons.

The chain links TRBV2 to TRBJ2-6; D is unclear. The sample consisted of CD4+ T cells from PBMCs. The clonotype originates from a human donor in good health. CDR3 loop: CASTRASGANVLTF. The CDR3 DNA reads TGTGCCAGCACACGGGCCTCTGGGGCCAACGTCCTGACTTTC.